This entry lists 25 T cell receptor beta chains sequenced from one sample in a study of T cell changes during pregnancy in multiple sclerosis. Sequencing used immunoSEQ multiplex PCR; TCRdb keeps in-frame clones, though not all of them. Of over 30,000 clones listed, around nine tenths are singletons. Sequenced material: CD8+ T cells from peripheral blood mononuclear cells, taken in the third trimester of pregnancy. The receptors were gathered from a female donor with multiple sclerosis, enrolled in a pregnancy study.

CDR3 region: CASSPDAGAYEQYF. Written as DNA, the CDR3 is TGTGCCAGCAGCCCCGATGCGGGGGCCTACGAGCAGTACTTC. The genes are TRBV7-2 and TRBJ2-7; 7 bases match TRBD2. The V gene end was trimmed by 5 bases and the J gene end by 2 bases; junction bases not matched to a gene: 6. Germline V CDR1 and CDR2: SGHTA, FQGNSA. CDR3 length: 14 amino acids.

The rearrangement uses TRBV19 and TRBJ2-7, with 10 bases matching TRBD1. V gave up 4 bases and J gave up 2 bases; unmatched junction bases: 5. CDR1 and CDR2 (germline): LNHDA, SQIVND (reference sequence). This CDR3 is built from 15 residues. CDR3 sequence (DNA): TGTGCCAGTAGTAACGTAGGACAGGGGGCCTACGAGCAGTACTTC. Protein sequence: CASSNVGQGAYEQYF.

The chain recombines TRBV15 with TRBJ2-7; possible D gene TRBD1, 5 bases. CDR1 and CDR2 (germline): LNHNV, YYDKDF (reference sequence). The CDR3 has 15 residues. V was clipped by 0 bases and J by 1 base, with 10 bases between them. In nucleotides, the CDR3 is TGTGCCACCAGCAGAGATCGGCGACAGTCCTACGAGCAGTACTTC. Its protein is CATSRDRRQSYEQYF.

This chain links TRBV27 with TRBJ1-1; D not resolved. This CDR3 region has 12 residues. V lost 2 bases and J 11 bases, leaving 12 bases between the germline ends. Germline V gene sequence: CDR1 MNHEY, CDR2 SMNVEV (reference sequence). Here the CDR3 reads CASSLGGSDAFF. CDR3 DNA: TGTGCCAGCAGTTTAGGAGGGTCGGACGCTTTCTTT.

The chain combines TRBV19 with TRBJ2-2; a weak D match, TRBD1 (5 bases). The CDR3 length is 12 residues. Trimming took off 10 bases at V and 1 base at J, with 7 bases between the two ends. The germline gives CDR1 LNHDA, CDR2 SQIVND (reference sequence). As DNA, the CDR3 is TGTGCCACCGGACAGAACACCGGGGAGCTGTTTTTT. This translates into CATGQNTGELFF.

This chain connects TRBV6-6 to TRBJ2-7; the match to TRBD1 covers 7 bases. Trimming removed 0 bases from V and 4 bases from J; junction bases left unmatched: 3. This CDR3 has 14 amino acids. Germline CDR1 reads MNHNY; CDR2 reads SVGAGI (reference sequence). For the CDR3, the DNA is TGTGCCAGCAGTTACTCTAGGACAGGTTACGAGCAGTACTTC. Encoded protein: CASSYSRTGYEQYF.

The table lists this clone with a few counts. This sequence joins TRBV2 and TRBJ2-1; 12 bases align to TRBD2. The CDR3 totals 16 residues. Losses at the gene ends were 5 bases for V and 8 bases for J; bases not matched to a gene: 10. Germline V gene data show CDR1 as SNHLY and CDR2 as FYNNEI. The CDR3 nucleotides read TGTGCCAGCAGTACTAGACTAGCGGGGGATTGGGATGAGCAGTTCTTC. This sequence encodes CASSTRLAGDWDEQFF.

This rearrangement joins TRBV7-9 to TRBJ1-5; D remains unclear. The CDR3 spans 14 residues. CDR1 is SEHNR, CDR2 FQNEAQ, per germline (reference sequence). V gave up 2 bases and J gave up 6 bases, with 11 bases separating them. This CDR3 is CASSLHGISQPQHF. The DNA for the CDR3 is TGTGCCAGCAGCTTACACGGGATCAGTCAGCCCCAGCATTTT.

The J gene is TRBJ2-3, the V gene TRBV14; 8 nucleotides align to TRBD2. The J segment lost 2 bases and the V segment lost 4 bases, leaving 5 bases of the junction unmatched. The CDR3 totals 15 residues. CDR1 and CDR2 (germline): SGHDN, FVKESK. The CDR3 DNA follows: TGTGCCAGCAGCCGGCCGGGACTAGACACAGATACGCAGTATTTT. Protein sequence: CASSRPGLDTDTQYF.

V usage is TRBV7-6 and J usage is TRBJ2-7, with 12 bases identical to TRBD1. There are 15 residues in the CDR3. Trimming cost V 5 bases and J 4 bases; bases outside gene matches: 6. Germline V gives CDR1 SGHVS, CDR2 FNYEAQ. As DNA, the CDR3 is TGTGCCAGCAGCGACTCGGGACAGGGGGCTTACGAGCAGTACTTC. It encodes CASSDSGQGAYEQYF.

The rearrangement joins TRBV9 to TRBJ2-2; D might be TRBD2 (6 bases). The CDR3 consists of 18 residues. Looked up from germline, CDR1 is SGDLS and CDR2 is YYNGEE. Deletions cut 4 bases from V and 5 bases from J, with 24 bases between. In DNA, the CDR3 is TGTGCCAGCAGCCTAAAGATGACGGGGGTACTTCGAACCGGGGAGCTGTTTTTT. It translates to CASSLKMTGVLRTGELFF.

The chain joins TRBV4-1 to TRBJ1-5; D not resolved. Germline V lookup: CDR1 MGHRA, CDR2 YSYEKL. The CDR3 has 13 amino acids. With 4 bases removed from V and 3 bases from J, the gap between germline ends came to 7 bases. In DNA, the CDR3 is TGCGCCAGCAGCCGGAGTAACAATCAGCCCCAGCATTTT. It specifies CASSRSNNQPQHF.

In regard to this clone: The identical CDR3 is also encoded by other nucleotide sequences in the sample. The chain joins TRBV5-5 to TRBJ2-7, with TRBD2 matching 7 bases. The CDR3 covers 15 residues. With 0 bases clipped from V and 4 bases from J, the junction kept 7 bases outside the gene matches. Per germline, CDR1 SGHKS and CDR2 YYEKEE (reference sequence). The CDR3 DNA reads TGTGCCAGCAGCTTGGGCCCGGGGGGATCTTACGAGCAGTACTTC. Amino acids: CASSLGPGGSYEQYF. The variable domain in full, completed from reference TRBV5-5 and TRBJ2-7, reads DAGVTQSPTHLIKTRGQQVTLRCSPISGHKSVSWYQQVLGQGPQFIFQYYEKEERGRGNFPDRFSARQFPNYSSELNVNALLLGDSALYLCASSLGPGGSYEQYFGPGTRLTVT.

By proportion, this clone is medium-sized. Distinct nucleotide sequences in the sample also encode this CDR3. The genes are TRBV5-6 and TRBJ1-2; 7 bases match TRBD1. This CDR3 has 13 amino acids. Per the germline V gene, CDR1 is SGHDT and CDR2 is YYEEEE. V was pared by 4 bases and J by 2 bases, with 2 bases of the junction left unmatched. The CDR3 loop is CASSQDRNYGYTF. In nucleotides, the CDR3 is TGTGCCAGCAGCCAGGACAGGAACTATGGCTACACCTTC.

The V call is TRBV29-1, the J call TRBJ1-2; 8 bases map to TRBD1. Per the germline V gene, CDR1 is SQVTM and CDR2 is ANQGSEA. This CDR3 is built from 12 residues. CDR3 loop: CSAQGGTYGYTF. In DNA, the CDR3 is TGCAGTGCACAGGGGGGGACCTATGGCTACACCTTC.

Comments on this clone: One end of the junction fails to match germline, which may point to a read error. The genes are TRBV6-6 and TRBJ1-5; 11 bases map to TRBD1. The CDR3 totals 11 residues. Per germline, CDR1 MNHNY and CDR2 SVGAGI (reference sequence). The CDR3 here is CASSIGQGALF. The CDR3 DNA follows: TGTGCCAGCAGTATCGGACAGGGGGCTCTTTTT.

The V call is TRBV19, the J call TRBJ2-2; 10 bases are shared with TRBD1. The CDR3 totals 14 residues. Per the germline V gene, CDR1 is LNHDA and CDR2 is SQIVND (reference sequence). V dropped 5 bases and J dropped 6; count of bases not matched to a gene: 3. The CDR3 region is CASSFGQGAGELFF. The CDR3 nucleotides read TGTGCCAGTAGTTTCGGACAGGGGGCCGGGGAGCTGTTTTTT.

The V gene is TRBV5-5, the J gene TRBJ2-7; D is possibly TRBD2 (5 bases). V gave up 2 bases and J gave up 5 bases, with 17 bases separating them. Germline CDR1 SGHKS, CDR2 YYEKEE (reference sequence). This CDR3 has 15 amino acids. CDR3 sequence: CASSLVEGTLDEQYF. The DNA of the CDR3 is TGTGCCAGCAGCTTAGTCGAGGGTACTCTGGACGAGCAGTACTTC.

This clone has a single count. This sequence joins TRBV20-1 and TRBJ1-1, with no clear D. Germline CDR1 is DFQATT and CDR2 is SNEGSKA (reference sequence). Trimming took off 0 bases at V and 5 bases at J, with 4 bases between the two ends. The CDR3 is made up of 11 amino acids. CDR3 loop: CSARDRTEAFF. The CDR3 nucleotides read TGCAGTGCTAGAGATCGGACTGAAGCTTTCTTT.

The chain is built from TRBV27 and TRBJ2-2; D call uncertain. The length of the CDR3 is 15 residues. V was clipped by 0 bases and J by 6 bases, with 11 bases between them. CDR1 is MNHEY, CDR2 SMNVEV, per germline (reference sequence). The CDR3 nucleotides read TGTGCCAGCAGTTTATCTTACAGCCCCGCCGGGGAGCTGTTTTTT. This gives the protein CASSLSYSPAGELFF.

V gene TRBV5-5 combines with J gene TRBJ1-4; 9 bases map to TRBD1. V shed 5 bases and J 12 bases; nucleotides not matched to a gene: 5. This CDR3 has 12 amino acids. Germline lookup yields CDR1 SGHKS and CDR2 YYEKEE (reference sequence). The CDR3 DNA is TGTGCCAGCAGTTGGACAGGGGAGGAACTGTTTTTT. Translation: CASSWTGEELFF.

V usage is TRBV10-3 and J usage is TRBJ2-3; TRBD2 might be the D (5 bases). Germline values: CDR1 ENHRY, CDR2 SYGVKD. The CDR3 has 16 residues. V was shortened by 0 bases and J by 6 bases, with 16 bases between the two germline ends. CDR3 nucleotides: TGTGCCATCAGTGAGTCTAGTTCGGGGTCCGGGGATACGCAGTATTTT. Protein: CAISESSSGSGDTQYF.

The genes are TRBV7-3 and TRBJ2-7, with TRBD2 matching 10 bases. J was trimmed by 13 bases and V by 5 bases; bases with no gene match: 14. Looked up from germline, CDR1 is SGHTA and CDR2 is FQGTGA. The CDR3 is 14 amino acids. CDR3 amino acids: CASSPTPGLAGVYF. Written as DNA, the CDR3 is TGTGCCAGCAGCCCCACCCCGGGGCTAGCGGGGGTTTACTTC.

This sequence joins TRBV7-3 and TRBJ2-5, with D possibly being TRBD2 (5 bases). The V end lost 2 bases, the J end lost 5 bases, and 9 bases lay between the germline ends. The CDR3 is 13 residues long. CDR1 SGHTA and CDR2 FQGTGA come from the germline V gene. The CDR3 is CASSLSPGETQYF. CDR3 bases: TGTGCCAGCAGCTTATCTCCGGGGGAGACCCAGTACTTC.

This chain connects TRBV9 to TRBJ1-2; D is uncertain. Trimming shortened V by 7 bases and J by 2 bases, and 18 bases separated the two germline ends. Germline assignment: CDR1 SGDLS and CDR2 YYNGEE. This CDR3 region has 15 residues. The chain's CDR3 is CASAIGWVGNYGYTF. The CDR3 DNA is TGTGCCAGCGCAATCGGGTGGGTCGGAAACTATGGCTACACCTTC.